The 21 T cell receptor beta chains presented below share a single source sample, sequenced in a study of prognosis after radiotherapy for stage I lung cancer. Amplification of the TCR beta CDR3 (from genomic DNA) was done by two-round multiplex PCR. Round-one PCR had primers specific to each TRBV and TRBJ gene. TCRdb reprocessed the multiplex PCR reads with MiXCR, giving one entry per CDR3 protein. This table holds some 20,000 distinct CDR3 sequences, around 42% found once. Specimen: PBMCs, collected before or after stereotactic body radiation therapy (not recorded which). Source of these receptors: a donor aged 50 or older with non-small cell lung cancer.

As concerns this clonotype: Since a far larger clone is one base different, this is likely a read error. Written as DNA, the CDR3 is TGTGCCAGCAGTGAACGAGCGGGCGCCTACAATGATCAGTTCTTC. Translating it yields CASSERAGAYNDQFF. The chain carries TRBV2 and TRBJ2-5, with D possibly being TRBD2 (6 bases). The tail of the sequence fits TRBJ2-1 better, so the J call may be wrong. Germline V gene sequence: CDR1 SNHLY, CDR2 FYNNEI. The CDR3 spans 15 residues.

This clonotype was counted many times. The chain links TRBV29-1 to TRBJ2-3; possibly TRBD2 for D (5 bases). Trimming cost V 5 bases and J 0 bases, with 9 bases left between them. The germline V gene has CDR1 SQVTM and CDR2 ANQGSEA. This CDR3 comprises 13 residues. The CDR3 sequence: CSVQRSSTDTQYF. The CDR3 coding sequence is TGCAGCGTTCAGCGGTCTAGCACAGATACGCAGTATTTT.

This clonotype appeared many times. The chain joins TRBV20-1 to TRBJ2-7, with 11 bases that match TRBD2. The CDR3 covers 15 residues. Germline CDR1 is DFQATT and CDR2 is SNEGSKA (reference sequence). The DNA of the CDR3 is TGCAGGGCCGAGATAGCGGGAGGGAGCTCCTACGAGCAGTACTTC. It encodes CRAEIAGGSSYEQYF.

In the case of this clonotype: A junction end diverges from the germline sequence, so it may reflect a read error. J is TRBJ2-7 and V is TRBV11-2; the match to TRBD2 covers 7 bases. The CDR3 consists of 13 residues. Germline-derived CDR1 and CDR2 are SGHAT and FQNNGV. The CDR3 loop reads CASSLGLEDEKYF. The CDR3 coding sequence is TGTGCTAGCAGCTTAGGACTAGAGGACGAGAAGTACTTC. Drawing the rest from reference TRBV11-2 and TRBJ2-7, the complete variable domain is EAGVAQSPRYKIIEKRQSVAFWCNPISGHATLYWYQQILGQGPKLLIQFQNNGVVDDSQLPKDRFSAERLKGVDSTLKIQPAKLEDSAVYLCASSLGLEDEKYFGPGTRLTVT.

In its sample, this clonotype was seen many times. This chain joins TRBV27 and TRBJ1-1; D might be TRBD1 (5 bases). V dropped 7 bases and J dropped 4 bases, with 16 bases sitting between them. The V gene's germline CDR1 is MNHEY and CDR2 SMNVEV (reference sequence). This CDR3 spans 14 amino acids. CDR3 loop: CASTSGGIFTEAFF. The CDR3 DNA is TGTGCCAGCACGAGTGGGGGTATATTCACTGAAGCTTTCTTT.

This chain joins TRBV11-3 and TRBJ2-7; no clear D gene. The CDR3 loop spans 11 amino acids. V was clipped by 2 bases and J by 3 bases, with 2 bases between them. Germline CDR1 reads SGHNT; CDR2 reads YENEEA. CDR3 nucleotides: TGTGCCAGCAGCTTACACTACGAGCAGTACTTC. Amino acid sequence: CASSLHYEQYF.

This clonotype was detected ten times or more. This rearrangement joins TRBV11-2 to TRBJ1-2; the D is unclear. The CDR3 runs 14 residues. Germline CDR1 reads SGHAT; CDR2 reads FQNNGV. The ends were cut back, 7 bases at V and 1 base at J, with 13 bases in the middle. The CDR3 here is CASTRGSFNYGYTF. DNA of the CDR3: TGTGCCAGCACCCGGGGTTCGTTTAACTATGGCTACACCTTC.

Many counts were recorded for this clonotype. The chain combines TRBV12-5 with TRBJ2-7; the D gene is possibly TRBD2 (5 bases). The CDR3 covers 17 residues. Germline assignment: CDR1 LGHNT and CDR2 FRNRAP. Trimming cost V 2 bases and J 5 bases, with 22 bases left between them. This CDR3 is CASGLRLAQRDSHEQYF. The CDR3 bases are TGTGCTAGTGGTTTGCGGCTAGCCCAGAGGGATTCCCACGAGCAGTACTTC.

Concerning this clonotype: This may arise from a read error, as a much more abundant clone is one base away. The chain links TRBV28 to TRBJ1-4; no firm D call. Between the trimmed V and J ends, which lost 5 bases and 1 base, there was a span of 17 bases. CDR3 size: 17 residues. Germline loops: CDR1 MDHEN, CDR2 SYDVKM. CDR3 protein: CASSPPQWWETNEKLFF. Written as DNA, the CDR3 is TGTGCCAGCAGTCCACCCCAGTGGTGGGAAACTAATGAAAAACTGTTTTTT.

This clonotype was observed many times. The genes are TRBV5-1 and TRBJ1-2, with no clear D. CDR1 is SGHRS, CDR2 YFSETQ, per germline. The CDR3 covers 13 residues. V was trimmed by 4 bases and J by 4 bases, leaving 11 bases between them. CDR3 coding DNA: TGCGCCAGCAGCCCCGACGGCAGCTATGGCTACACCTTC. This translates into CASSPDGSYGYTF.

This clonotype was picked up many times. CDR3 in amino acids: CASRAGYNIQYF. The CDR3 DNA reads TGTGCCAGCAGAGCAGGGTACAACATTCAGTACTTC. This chain uses TRBV28 with TRBJ2-4, with D maybe TRBD1 (5 bases). CDR1 is MDHEN, CDR2 SYDVKM, per germline. The CDR3 extends over 12 amino acids. V lost 6 bases and J 7 bases, leaving 10 bases between the germline ends.

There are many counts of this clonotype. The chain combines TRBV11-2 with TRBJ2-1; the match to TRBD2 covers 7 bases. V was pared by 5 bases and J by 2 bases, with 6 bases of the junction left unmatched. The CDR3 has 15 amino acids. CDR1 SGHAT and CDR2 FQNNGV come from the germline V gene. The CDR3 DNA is TGTGCCAGCAGCCCCCGACTAGCCCCCTACAATGAGCAGTTCTTC. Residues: CASSPRLAPYNEQFF.

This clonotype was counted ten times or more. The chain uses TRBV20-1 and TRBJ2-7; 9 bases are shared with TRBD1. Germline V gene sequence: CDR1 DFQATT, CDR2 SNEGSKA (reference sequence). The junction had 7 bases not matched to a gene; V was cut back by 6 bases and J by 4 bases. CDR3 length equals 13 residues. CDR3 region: CSAMTGGTYEQYF. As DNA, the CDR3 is TGCAGTGCCATGACAGGGGGAACGTACGAGCAGTACTTC.

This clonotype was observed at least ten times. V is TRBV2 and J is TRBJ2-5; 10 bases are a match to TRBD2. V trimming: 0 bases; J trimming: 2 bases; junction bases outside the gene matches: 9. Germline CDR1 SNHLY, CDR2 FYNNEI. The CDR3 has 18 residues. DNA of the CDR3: TGTGCCAGCAGTGAAGCGCTCGGGCTAGCGGGAGTTCAAGAGACCCAGTACTTC. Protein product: CASSEALGLAGVQETQYF.

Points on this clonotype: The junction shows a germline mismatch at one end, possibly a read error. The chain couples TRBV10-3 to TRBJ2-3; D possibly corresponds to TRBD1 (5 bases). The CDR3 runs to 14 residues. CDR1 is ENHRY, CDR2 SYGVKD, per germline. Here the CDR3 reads CAIIAGLSTDAQYF. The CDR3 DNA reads TGTGCCATCATTGCAGGGCTTAGCACAGATGCGCAGTATTTT.

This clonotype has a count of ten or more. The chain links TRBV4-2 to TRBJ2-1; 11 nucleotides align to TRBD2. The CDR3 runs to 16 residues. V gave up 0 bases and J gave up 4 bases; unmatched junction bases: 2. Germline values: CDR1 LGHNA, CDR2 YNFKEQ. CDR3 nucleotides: TGTGCCAGCAGCCAAGAAGGGACTAGCGGATACAATGAGCAGTTCTTC. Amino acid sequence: CASSQEGTSGYNEQFF.

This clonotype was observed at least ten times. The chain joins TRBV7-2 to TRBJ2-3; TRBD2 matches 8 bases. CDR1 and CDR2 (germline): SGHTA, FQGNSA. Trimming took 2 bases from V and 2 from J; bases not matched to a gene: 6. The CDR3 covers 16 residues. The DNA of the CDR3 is TGTGCCAGCAGCTTAATGCTAGCGGGCCCCACAGATACGCAGTATTTT. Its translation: CASSLMLAGPTDTQYF.

CDR3 sequence reads: CASSTLGQGNTEAFF. The CDR3, as DNA: TGCGCCAGCAGCACCTTAGGACAGGGCAACACTGAAGCTTTCTTT. V and J are TRBV5-1 and TRBJ1-1, with 8 bases lining up with TRBD1. Per germline, CDR1 SGHRS and CDR2 YFSETQ. This CDR3 has 15 residues. After removal of 4 bases from V and 2 bases from J, the junction contained 7 bases not matched to a gene. The full variable domain, in which reference TRBV5-1 and TRBJ1-1 provide the parts outside the CDR3, is KAGVTQTPRYLIKTRGQQVTLSCSPISGHRSVSWYQQTPGQGLQFLFEYFSETQRNKGNFPGRFSGRQFSNSRSEMNVSTLELGDSALYLCASSTLGQGNTEAFFGQGTRLTVV.

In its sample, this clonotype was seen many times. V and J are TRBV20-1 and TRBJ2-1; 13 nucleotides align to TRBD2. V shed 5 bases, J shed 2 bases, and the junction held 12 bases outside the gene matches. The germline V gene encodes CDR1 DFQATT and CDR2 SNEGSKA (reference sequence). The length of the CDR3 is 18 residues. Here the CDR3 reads CSAFKGTSGKGPYNEQFF. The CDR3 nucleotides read TGCAGTGCTTTTAAAGGGACTAGCGGGAAAGGACCCTACAATGAGCAGTTCTTC.

The CDR3 sequence: CASNTGGTEAFF. The CDR3 DNA reads TGTGCCAGCAATACAGGGGGCACTGAAGCTTTCTTT. The rearrangement links TRBV6-1 to TRBJ1-1, with 8 positions matching TRBD1. After removal of 7 bases from V and 4 bases from J, the junction contained 2 bases not matched to a gene. CDR1 and CDR2 (germline): MNHNS, SASEGT. The CDR3 loop spans 12 amino acids.

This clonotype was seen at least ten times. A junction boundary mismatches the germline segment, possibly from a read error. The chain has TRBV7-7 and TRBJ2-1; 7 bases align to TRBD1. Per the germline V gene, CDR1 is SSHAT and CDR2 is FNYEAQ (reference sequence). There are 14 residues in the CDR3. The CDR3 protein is CASSLNRGDNEQFF. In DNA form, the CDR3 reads TGTGCTAGCAGTCTGAACAGGGGCGACAATGAGCAGTTCTTC.